These 30 T cell receptor beta chains originate from one sample sequenced in a study of blood T cell repertoires in COVID-19. The method was immunoSEQ multiplex PCR; TCRdb's version includes in-frame clones alone and lacks a portion of them. This sample has more than 55,000 clones; 80% to 95% occur once, and the top ten carry 4.6%. The sequenced sample was peripheral blood. The receptors were gathered from a man in his forties or fifties with active COVID-19.

The chain employs TRBV19 and TRBJ1-5, with D possibly being TRBD1 (5 bases). Germline CDR1 LNHDA, CDR2 SQIVND (reference sequence). The CDR3 is 14 amino acids. Trimming pared 6 bases from V and 6 bases from J, leaving 15 bases between. The CDR3 loop is CASSQGGVSQPQHF. The CDR3, as DNA: TGTGCCAGTAGCCAAGGAGGGGTTTCTCAGCCCCAGCATTTT.

V gene TRBV28 combines with J gene TRBJ2-7; 12 positions match TRBD2. The CDR3 is 14 residues long. Germline CDR1 MDHEN, CDR2 SYDVKM. V lost 3 bases to trimming and J lost 8 bases; unmatched junction nucleotides: 5. CDR3 protein: CASSFASGGAKQYF. The CDR3 DNA reads as TGTGCCAGCAGTTTCGCTAGCGGGGGGGCCAAGCAGTACTTC.

The chain has TRBV28 and TRBJ1-2; D gene ambiguous. Germline V gene data show CDR1 as MDHEN and CDR2 as SYDVKM. Trimming removed 7 bases at V and 2 bases at J, with 14 bases between. CDR3 length: 14 residues. This CDR3 is CASTITGENYGYTF. CDR3 nucleotides: TGTGCCAGCACGATTACTGGGGAGAACTATGGCTACACCTTC.

The V and J genes are TRBV9 and TRBJ2-5; D perhaps matches TRBD2 (5 bases). CDR1 SGDLS and CDR2 YYNGEE come from the germline V gene. The length of the CDR3 is 11 residues. The V end lost 7 bases, the J end lost 4 bases, and 8 bases lay between the germline ends. The CDR3 spells CASGRGETQYF. In DNA form, the CDR3 reads TGTGCCAGCGGTCGGGGAGAGACCCAGTACTTC.

The gene calls are TRBV6-5 and TRBJ2-7; possible D gene TRBD1, 6 bases. This CDR3 spans 14 amino acids. The germline CDR1 and CDR2 sequences are MNHEY and SVGAGI. Trimming removed 6 bases from V and 3 bases from J, with 15 bases in between. CDR3 protein: CASRKDRKIYEQYF. For the CDR3, the DNA is TGTGCCAGCAGGAAGGACAGAAAGATCTACGAGCAGTACTTC.

This chain connects TRBV7-9 to TRBJ2-7, with D perhaps TRBD2 (7 bases). The CDR3 has 14 amino acids. Germline CDR1 reads SEHNR; CDR2 reads FQNEAQ (reference sequence). Trimming stripped 5 bases from V and 9 bases from J, with 20 bases between. The DNA of the CDR3 is TGTGCCAGCAGCCCCCGGGGGGCGGGAGTTGCGCAGTACTTC. Encoded protein: CASSPRGAGVAQYF.

V usage is TRBV7-8 and J usage is TRBJ2-1, with a weak D call TRBD2 (5 bases). V gave up 4 bases and J gave up 2 bases, with 12 bases separating them. The CDR3 length is 15 residues. Germline CDR1 and CDR2: SGHVS and FQNEAQ. CDR3: CASSSLEGPYNEQFF. The DNA for the CDR3 is TGTGCCAGCAGCTCGCTAGAGGGCCCCTACAATGAGCAGTTCTTC.

The chain employs TRBV5-4 and TRBJ2-7; D is possibly TRBD2 (6 bases). Germline V gene lookup returns CDR1 SGHNT and CDR2 YYREEE (reference sequence). V was shortened by 4 bases and J by 2 bases, with 10 bases between the two germline ends. The CDR3 is made up of 13 amino acids. CDR3 sequence reads: CASSPTGAYEQYF. CDR3 in DNA: TGTGCCAGCAGCCCCACGGGGGCCTACGAGCAGTACTTC.

The chain joins TRBV28 to TRBJ1-2; 8 bases agree with TRBD1. The CDR3 runs to 15 residues. Germline trimming cut 5 bases from V and 5 bases from J; bases unmatched to any gene: 10. Germline CDR1 is MDHEN and CDR2 is SYDVKM. The CDR3 loop is CASSTTTGEPYGYTF. In DNA form, the CDR3 reads TGTGCCAGCAGTACCACGACAGGGGAGCCGTATGGCTACACCTTC.

The chain links TRBV7-2 to TRBJ2-5, with D unclear. The germline V gene encodes CDR1 SGHTA and CDR2 FQGNSA. Between the trimmed V and J ends, which lost 4 bases and 7 bases, there was a span of 16 bases. This CDR3 has 14 amino acids. In nucleotides, the CDR3 is TGTGCCAGCAGCTCGCCGACCCTTCCAGGGACCCAGTACTTC. This sequence encodes CASSSPTLPGTQYF.

The V gene is TRBV6-2 or TRBV6-3, the J gene TRBJ2-7; 11 bases line up with TRBD2. CDR3 length: 17 residues. Germline V gene data show CDR1 as MNHEY and CDR2 as SVGEGT. After removal of 2 bases from V and 1 base from J, the junction contained 7 bases not matched to a gene. The chain's CDR3 is CASSYGPGTSGSYEQYF. In DNA form, the CDR3 reads TGTGCCAGCAGTTACGGTCCCGGGACTAGCGGTTCCTACGAGCAGTACTTC.

This rearrangement joins TRBV6-6 to TRBJ2-7; TRBD2 is a possible D gene (6 bases). Looked up from germline, CDR1 is MNHNY and CDR2 is SVGAGI (reference sequence). V was cut by 8 bases and J by 1 base, with 15 bases left in between. This CDR3 has 14 amino acids. CDR3 residues: CASRGSARSYEQYF. CDR3 bases: TGTGCCAGCCGGGGGAGCGCAAGGTCCTACGAGCAGTACTTC.

The gene calls are TRBV9 and TRBJ1-2; perhaps TRBD1 as D (5 bases). Germline CDR1 is SGDLS and CDR2 is YYNGEE. CDR3 length: 12 residues. V was trimmed by 0 bases and J by 8 bases, leaving 8 bases between them. CDR3 coding DNA: TGTGCCAGCAGCGTAGTTAGGGGCGGCTACACCTTC. It specifies CASSVVRGGYTF.

This sequence joins TRBV18 and TRBJ2-1, with D possibly TRBD2 on 6 matching bases. This CDR3 contains 13 residues. Trimming took off 4 bases at V and 10 bases at J, with 14 bases between the two ends. Germline V gives CDR1 KGHSH, CDR2 LQKENI. The DNA for the CDR3 is TGTGCCAGCTCACTGACTAGACCTCCCGAGCAGTTCTTC. Translated: CASSLTRPPEQFF.

This clone occurred once. This rearrangement joins TRBV28 to TRBJ2-5; D call uncertain. V lost 8 bases to trimming and J lost 5 bases, with 12 bases between them. Germline-derived CDR1 and CDR2 are MDHEN and SYDVKM. The CDR3 loop spans 12 amino acids. The CDR3, as DNA: TGTGCCAGCGCCTCACCAGCGGAGACCCAGTACTTC. Amino acids: CASASPAETQYF.

CDR3 nucleotides: TGTGCCAGCAGCCTGGGACAGGGTTCTACCGGGCAGTACTTC. Amino acid sequence: CASSLGQGSTGQYF. V gene TRBV14 combines with J gene TRBJ2-7; 9 bases are shared with TRBD1. The germline CDR1 and CDR2 sequences are SGHDN and FVKESK. V was pared by 4 bases and J by 9 bases, with 10 bases of the junction left unmatched. The CDR3 loop spans 14 amino acids. Full variable domain (remainder filled in from reference TRBV14 and TRBJ2-7): EAGVTQFPSHSVIEKGQTVTLRCDPISGHDNLYWYRRVMGKEIKFLLHFVKESKQDESGMPNNRFLAERTGGTYSTLKVQPAELEDSGVYFCASSLGQGSTGQYFGPGTRLTVT.

The chain carries TRBV10-1 and TRBJ2-3; 11 positions match TRBD2. The CDR3 extends over 16 amino acids. V was clipped by 4 bases and J by 2 bases; unmatched bases: 5. In germline, CDR1 is WNHNN, CDR2 SYGVQD (reference sequence). CDR3 coding DNA: TGCGCCAGCAGTGGAGGGACTAGCGGTCTCACAGATACGCAGTATTTT. This sequence encodes CASSGGTSGLTDTQYF.

This chain uses TRBV20-1 with TRBJ1-5; tentative D call: TRBD1 (5 bases). The ends were cut back, 3 bases at V and 2 bases at J, with 14 bases in the middle. The CDR3 sequence is 15 residues long. Germline CDR1 reads DFQATT; CDR2 reads SNEGSKA (reference sequence). The CDR3 DNA is TGCAGTGCTAGTGGATCCCAGGGTGGCAATCAGCCCCAGCATTTT. It yields the protein CSASGSQGGNQPQHF.

The chain links TRBV28 to TRBJ1-1; the D gene is possibly TRBD1 (6 bases). The germline gives CDR1 MDHEN, CDR2 SYDVKM. V lost 7 bases to trimming and J lost 2 bases, with 14 bases between them. The CDR3 is made up of 14 amino acids. The chain's CDR3 is CASILTGYNTEAFF. The CDR3 DNA reads as TGTGCCAGCATCCTGACAGGCTATAACACTGAAGCTTTCTTT.

The rearrangement joins TRBV19 to TRBJ2-2; 7 nucleotides align to TRBD2. From germline, CDR1 is LNHDA and CDR2 SQIVND (reference sequence). CDR3 length: 15 amino acids. V shed 9 bases and J 4 bases; nucleotides not matched to a gene: 11. The CDR3 sequence: CASLPTLAATGELFF. For the CDR3, the DNA is TGTGCCAGCCTGCCCACCCTAGCGGCCACCGGGGAGCTGTTTTTT. Full variable domain (remainder filled in from reference TRBV19 and TRBJ2-2): DGGITQSPKYLFRKEGQNVTLSCEQNLNHDAMYWYRQDPGQGLRLIYYSQIVNDFQKGDIAEGYSVSREKKESFPLTVTSAQKNPTAFYLCASLPTLAATGELFFGEGSRLTVL.

This clone was detected once. The chain uses TRBV6-6 and TRBJ1-3, with TRBD1 matching over 9 bases. Germline-derived CDR1 and CDR2 are MNHNY and SVGAGI (reference sequence). The CDR3 loop spans 15 amino acids. Trimming at V came to 5 bases and at J to 4 bases, leaving 6 bases not matched to a gene. CDR3: CASSTRTGEGNTIYF. CDR3 DNA: TGTGCCAGCAGTACCCGGACAGGGGAAGGAAACACCATATATTTT.

The rearrangement joins TRBV7-9 to TRBJ1-2; D gene unclear. The V end lost 0 bases, the J end lost 1 base, and 6 bases lay between the germline ends. The germline V gene has CDR1 SEHNR and CDR2 FQNEAQ (reference sequence). CDR3 length equals 14 residues. CDR3 sequence: CASSLAEGNYGYTF. In nucleotides, the CDR3 is TGTGCCAGCAGCTTAGCAGAGGGTAACTATGGCTACACCTTC.

This rearrangement joins TRBV24-1 to TRBJ2-3, with 7 bases that match TRBD2. The length of the CDR3 is 16 residues. Germline V CDR1 and CDR2: KGHDR, SFDVKD. Trimming at V came to 4 bases and at J to 6 bases, leaving 12 bases not matched to a gene. DNA for the CDR3: TGTGCCACCAGTGACCCAGGACTAGTCGGGGGTGATACGCAGTATTTT. It yields the protein CATSDPGLVGGDTQYF.

V usage is TRBV27 and J usage is TRBJ1-1; D gene uncertain. This CDR3 region has 14 residues. Germline values: CDR1 MNHEY, CDR2 SMNVEV (reference sequence). Trimming cost V 6 bases and J 0 bases, with 11 bases left between them. CDR3 region: CASRTGLMNTEAFF. CDR3 bases: TGTGCCAGCAGAACCGGACTGATGAACACTGAAGCTTTCTTT.

V and J are TRBV28 and TRBJ2-2; 11 bases fit TRBD2. Looked up from germline, CDR1 is MDHEN and CDR2 is SYDVKM. After removal of 3 bases from V and 1 base from J, the junction contained 7 bases not matched to a gene. The CDR3 contains 18 residues. The CDR3 bases are TGTGCCAGCAGTTTCCCCCTAGCGGGAGGTAGGAACACCGGGGAGCTGTTTTTT. It encodes CASSFPLAGGRNTGELFF.

CDR3 sequence (DNA): TGTGCCAGCTCACCCCCACAGGGACCCTCTGGGGCCAACGTCCTGACTTTC. Protein product: CASSPPQGPSGANVLTF. The genes are TRBV18 and TRBJ2-6, with D perhaps matching TRBD1 (6 bases). CDR3 size: 17 residues. Germline V CDR1 and CDR2: KGHSH, LQKENI. The V gene lost 3 bases and the J gene lost 0 bases, with 12 bases spanning the gap.

Here the CDR3 DNA reads TGTGCCAGTAGTACACAGGGCATTGGTGGCTACACCTTC. Translating it yields CASSTQGIGGYTF. This chain uses TRBV19 with TRBJ1-2, with a weak D call TRBD1 (6 bases). Germline values: CDR1 LNHDA, CDR2 SQIVND (reference sequence). The CDR3 consists of 13 residues. Between the trimmed V and J ends, which lost 4 bases and 7 bases, there was a span of 13 bases.

The J gene is TRBJ2-7, the V gene TRBV28, with D tentatively TRBD1 (6 bases). The CDR3 has 15 amino acids. CDR1 and CDR2 (germline): MDHEN, SYDVKM. V was shortened by 5 bases and J by 6 bases, with 20 bases between the two germline ends. CDR3 nucleotide sequence: TGTGCCAGCAGTGCAGGAGGAGTCCGAGGGGGCGAGCAGTACTTC. It translates to CASSAGGVRGGEQYF.

J is TRBJ2-7 and V is TRBV28; 14 bases agree with TRBD2. Germline loops: CDR1 MDHEN, CDR2 SYDVKM. The CDR3 length is 14 residues. J gave up 6 bases and V 6 bases, and 4 bases lay outside the gene matches. CDR3 nucleotides: TGTGCCAGCAGGCGGACTAGCGGGGGGTTCGAGCAGTACTTC. It translates to CASRRTSGGFEQYF.

The CDR3 DNA reads TGTGCCAGCAGCCAATCCCAGGTTCGGTCCTACAATGAGCAGTTCTTC. Protein: CASSQSQVRSYNEQFF. The chain is built from TRBV3-1 (or the pseudogene TRBV3-2) and TRBJ2-1; unclear D gene. The CDR3 spans 16 residues. The V and J ends lost 2 bases and 1 base respectively, with 12 bases between them. In germline, CDR1 is LGHDT, CDR2 YNNKEL (reference sequence).